This T cell receptor (beta chain) is drawn from a study of T cell repertoires in cytomegalovirus infection. Study-wide background: From public TCR beta signatures came an indication of both CMV infection and matching HLA type.

General observations from the study: Ex vivo responses were dominated by HLA-C-restricted CMV-specific TCR beta clonotypes.

This clonotype has more than one count but fewer than ten. The antigen is undetermined. There are 15 residues in the CDR3. The germline V gene encodes CDR1 MNHEY and CDR2 SMNVEV (reference sequence). V dropped 4 bases and J dropped 3 bases, with 13 bases sitting between them. One entry per CDR3 protein, called by TCRdb with MiXCR from the reads. The table has approximately 770,000 distinct CDR3 sequences, about 29% seen once; the top ten hold around 13%. The receptor was derived from a human donor in good health (CMV status not recorded). Some clones in this sample may be carry-over from other donors' samples. The V call is TRBV27, the J call TRBJ1-5; weak D call: TRBD1 (6 bases). The sample consisted of cultured CD8+ T cells from PBMCs, taken from culture after CMV antigen stimulation. The CDR3 sequence is CASSSGAWVNQPQHF. For the CDR3, the DNA is TGTGCCAGCAGTTCGGGGGCGTGGGTCAATCAGCCCCAGCATTTT.